This T cell receptor beta chain stems from a study of cytotoxic CD8 clonotypes in ibrutinib-treated CLL. Assay used: immunoSEQ multiplex PCR; TCRdb lists only in-frame clones, some missing. The sample contains more than 200,000 clones, 75% to 85% of which appear only once. Germline V lookup: CDR1 MNHEY, CDR2 SVGAGI. This CDR3 has 14 amino acids. Trimming took 4 bases from V and 2 from J; bases not matched to a gene: 2. The clonotype originates from a human donor with chronic lymphocytic leukemia. This sample comprised PBMCs, obtained after 12 months of ibrutinib treatment. The V gene is TRBV6-5, the J gene TRBJ2-1; 7 positions match TRBD2. The CDR3 nucleotides are TGTGCCAGCAGTTTGGCGGGGGCCTACAATGAGCAGTTCTTC. Translated: CASSLAGAYNEQFF.